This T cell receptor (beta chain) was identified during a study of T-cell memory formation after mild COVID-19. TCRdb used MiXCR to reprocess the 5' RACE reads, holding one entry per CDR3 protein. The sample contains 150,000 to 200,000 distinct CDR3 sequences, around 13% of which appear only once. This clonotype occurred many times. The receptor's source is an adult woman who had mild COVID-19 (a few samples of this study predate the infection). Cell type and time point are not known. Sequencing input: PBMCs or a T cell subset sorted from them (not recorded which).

The CDR3 here is CASSQGSGGSYEQYF. The DNA of the CDR3 is TGTGCCAGCAGCCAGGGGTCAGGGGGTTCCTACGAGCAGTACTTC. The V gene is TRBV7-6, the J gene TRBJ2-7, with 7 bases aligning to TRBD1. J lost 1 base, V lost 5 bases, and 8 bases had no gene match. This CDR3 is built from 15 residues. The germline V gene encodes CDR1 SGHVS and CDR2 FNYEAQ.